Below are 6 T cell receptor beta chains sequenced from a single sample in a study of neoadjuvant nivolumab and ipilimumab in lung cancer. Profiled with immunoSEQ multiplex PCR; TCRdb holds only in-frame clones, not every one. Of around 10,000 clones listed, 81% are singletons. The starting material was peripheral blood, obtained before neoadjuvant nivolumab, alone or with ipilimumab. These receptors were collected from an adult with non-small cell lung cancer.

The chain carries TRBV18 and TRBJ2-3, with no clear D. This CDR3 is 16 amino acids long. Germline V CDR1 and CDR2: KGHSH, LQKENI. V lost 1 base and J lost 0, with 11 bases in between. The CDR3 coding sequence is TGTGCCAGCTCACCACTAGAAGGAGTAAGCACAGATACGCAGTATTTT. Amino acid sequence: CASSPLEGVSTDTQYF. Filled out from reference TRBV18 and TRBJ2-3, the complete variable domain reads NAGVMQNPRHLVRRRGQEARLRCSPMKGHSHVYWYRQLPEEGLKFMVYLQKENIIDESGMPKERFSAEFPKEGPSILRIQQVVRGDSAAYFCASSPLEGVSTDTQYFGPGTRLTVL.

The chain joins TRBV27 to TRBJ2-7; D perhaps matches TRBD2 (6 bases). The length of the CDR3 is 14 residues. V was cut by 4 bases and J by 2 bases, with 12 bases left in between. Germline-derived CDR1 and CDR2 are MNHEY and SMNVEV (reference sequence). CDR3 residues: CASSSRGGAYEQYF. The DNA of the CDR3 is TGTGCCAGCAGTTCACGGGGAGGTGCCTACGAGCAGTACTTC.

J is TRBJ2-7 and V is TRBV18; TRBD2 matches 8 bases. From germline, CDR1 is KGHSH and CDR2 LQKENI. The length of the CDR3 is 15 residues. Unmatched junction bases numbered 2, after V lost 1 base and J lost 0 bases. CDR3 DNA: TGTGCCAGCTCACCACGGACTAGCAGCTCCTACGAGCAGTACTTC. Translation gives CASSPRTSSSYEQYF.

This chain's CDR3 is CASSLGRDSTVLAFF. The CDR3, as DNA: TGCGCCAGCAGCTTGGGCCGGGACAGCACAGTGTTAGCTTTCTTT. This rearrangement joins TRBV5-1 to TRBJ1-1; 7 positions match TRBD1. The CDR3 spans 15 residues. The V gene's germline CDR1 is SGHRS and CDR2 YFSETQ. Trimming at V came to 0 bases and at J to 10 bases, leaving 12 bases not matched to a gene.

V is TRBV7-3 and J is TRBJ2-7, with D tentatively TRBD2 (5 bases). Between the trimmed V and J ends, which lost 1 base and 3 bases, there was a span of 13 bases. CDR3 length: 15 amino acids. CDR1 is SGHTA and CDR2 is FQGTGA in the germline V gene. The CDR3 here is CASSLNGGSDYEQYF. The CDR3 DNA sequence: TGTGCCAGCAGCTTAAATGGAGGCAGTGACTACGAGCAGTACTTC.

This clone has only a few counts. The chain combines TRBV19 with TRBJ1-1; 7 nucleotides match TRBD1. V was pared by 9 bases and J by 7 bases, with 17 bases of the junction left unmatched. Germline CDR1 reads LNHDA; CDR2 reads SQIVND (reference sequence). The CDR3 sequence is 15 residues long. The CDR3 bases are TGTGCCAGCACGATTCAGACAGGGAGATCGAGTGAAGCTTTCTTT. Translating gives CASTIQTGRSSEAFF. The full variable domain, rest sourced from reference TRBV19 and TRBJ1-1, is DGGITQSPKYLFRKEGQNVTLSCEQNLNHDAMYWYRQDPGQGLRLIYYSQIVNDFQKGDIAEGYSVSREKKESFPLTVTSAQKNPTAFYLCASTIQTGRSSEAFFGQGTRLTVV.